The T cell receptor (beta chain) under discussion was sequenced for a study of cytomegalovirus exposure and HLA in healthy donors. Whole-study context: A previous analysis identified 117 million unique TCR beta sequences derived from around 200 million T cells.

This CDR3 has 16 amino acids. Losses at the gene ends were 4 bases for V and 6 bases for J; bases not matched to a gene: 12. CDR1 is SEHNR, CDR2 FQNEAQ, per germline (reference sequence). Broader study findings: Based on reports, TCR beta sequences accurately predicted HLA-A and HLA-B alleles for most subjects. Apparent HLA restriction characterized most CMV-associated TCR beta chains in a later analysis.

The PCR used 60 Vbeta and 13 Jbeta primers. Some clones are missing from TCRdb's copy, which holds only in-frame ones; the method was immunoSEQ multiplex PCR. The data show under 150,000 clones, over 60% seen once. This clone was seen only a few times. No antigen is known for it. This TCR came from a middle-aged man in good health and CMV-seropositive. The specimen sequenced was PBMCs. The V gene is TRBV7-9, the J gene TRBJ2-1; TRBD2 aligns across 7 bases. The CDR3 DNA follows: TGTGCCAGCAGCTGGGGGTTCGGCGGGAGTGGCAATGAGCAGTTCTTC. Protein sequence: CASSWGFGGSGNEQFF.